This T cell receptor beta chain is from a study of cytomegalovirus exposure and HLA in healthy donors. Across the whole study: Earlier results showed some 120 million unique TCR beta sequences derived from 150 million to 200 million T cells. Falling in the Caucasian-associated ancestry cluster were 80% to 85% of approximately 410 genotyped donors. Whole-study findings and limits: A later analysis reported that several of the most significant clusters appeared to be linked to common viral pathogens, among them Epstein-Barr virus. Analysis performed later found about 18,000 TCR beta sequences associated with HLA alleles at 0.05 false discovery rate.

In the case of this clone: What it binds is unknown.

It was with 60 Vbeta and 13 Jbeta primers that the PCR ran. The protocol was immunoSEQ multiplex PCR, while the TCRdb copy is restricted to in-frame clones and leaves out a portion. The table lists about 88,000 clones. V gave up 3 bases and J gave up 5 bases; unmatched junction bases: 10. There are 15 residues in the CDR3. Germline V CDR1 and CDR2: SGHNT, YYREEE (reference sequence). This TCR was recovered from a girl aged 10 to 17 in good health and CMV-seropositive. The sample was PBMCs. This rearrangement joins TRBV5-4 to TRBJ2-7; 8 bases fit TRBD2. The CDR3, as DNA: TGTGCCAGCAGCTGGTCGACTAGCGACCCTCACGAGCAGTACGTC. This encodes CASSWSTSDPHEQYV.